The rows below give T cell receptor beta chains drawn from one sample of a study of CD8+CD57+ T cells in acquired aplastic anemia. TCRdb fed the reads into MiXCR, producing one record per CDR3 protein. This sample has tens of thousands of distinct CDR3 sequences; under 50% occur once, and the top ten carry approximately 61%. The specimen sequenced was sorted CD4+, CD8+, or CD8+CD57+ T cells (not recorded which) from PBMCs. Source of these receptors: a human donor in good health, serving as a control. Both conserved end residues are trimmed from each CDR3.

V gene	J gene	CDR3 protein
TRBV24-1	TRBJ2-3	ATSDPGGSGTDTQY
TRBV25-1	TRBJ2-2	ASSEPGQGDRELF
TRBV10-3	TRBJ2-4	AISGRQELNIQY
TRBV7-6	TRBJ2-7	ASSFGQGPSSYEQY
TRBV19	TRBJ2-3	ASSPGVVSTDTQY
TRBV11-2	TRBJ2-2	ASSPYHKTGELF
TRBV19	TRBJ2-7	ASSIIAPNRDSSYEQY
TRBV15	TRBJ2-3	ATGMGDTQY
TRBV2	TRBJ1-2	ASSRDNANYGYT
TRBV9	TRBJ1-2	ASSIGQGAYYGYT
TRBV10-1	TRBJ2-2	APAANPGELF
TRBV2	TRBJ1-2	ASSGGAHGYT
TRBV15	TRBJ2-3	ATSSGDSTDTQY
TRBV29-1	TRBJ2-1	SVYPGQVNNEQF
TRBV4-3	TRBJ1-3	ASSQDWGGENTIY
TRBV10-3	TRBJ2-1	ASAPSRQTPWNEQF
TRBV2	TRBJ1-1	ASRSGTAEAF
TRBV4-1	TRBJ2-7	ASSQVLTSDFSYEQY
TRBV25-1	TRBJ2-3	ASSSPGQVLHTQY
TRBV13	TRBJ2-1	ASSSSDSLNYNEQF
TRBV25-1	TRBJ1-5	ASSRFLISNQPQH
TRBV11-1	TRBJ1-5	ASSFGAVSNQPQH
TRBV5-1	TRBJ1-1	ASSLRTANTEAF
TRBV29-1	TRBJ2-2	SVGQIANTGELF
TRBV15	TRBJ1-6	ATGTGFGSPLH
TRBV6-2/TRBV6-3	TRBJ2-7	ASSYSWGPYEQY
TRBV25-1	TRBJ2-3	ASSLASGYNEQY
TRBV12-3/TRBV12-4	TRBJ2-5	ASSPGQSKGTQY
TRBV10-3	TRBJ1-2	AISESHLGVYGYT
TRBV24-1	TRBJ1-2	ATSDSDIYGYT
TRBV15	TRBJ2-3	ATSRDGGGITDTQY
TRBV6-1	TRBJ1-2	ASSEGAGAGYGHT
TRBV5-8	TRBJ1-3	ASSSGQFSGNTIY
TRBV5-1	TRBJ2-7	ASSPLAEGEQY
TRBV7-6	TRBJ1-2	ASSKDRGADGYT
TRBV5-1	TRBJ1-2	ASSLAGNYGYT
TRBV5-6	TRBJ2-7	ASSLVQDPGEQY
TRBV15	TRBJ2-5	ATSRADRGPNQETQY
TRBV9	TRBJ1-1	ASSLGTRNEAF
TRBV11-1	TRBJ2-3	ASSLASASTDTQY
TRBV20-1	TRBJ2-7	SARDPWATYEQY
TRBV7-2	TRBJ1-1	ASSLGGDGANTEAF
TRBV7-2	TRBJ2-3	ASTRGAIDTQY
TRBV29-1	TRBJ1-2	SVEEGGWGYT